Listed below are T cell receptor beta chains from one sample, sequenced in a study of metastatic and nonmetastatic thyroid tumors. TCRdb reprocessed the PCR reads via MiXCR. Here the sample spans about 93,000 clones, roughly 13% being singletons. Sequencing input: blood. These receptors originate from a female donor with papillary thyroid cancer or a benign thyroid nodule (not recorded which). Some clones in this sample may be carry-over from other donors' samples. Each CDR3 is given with its conserved first and last residue. The D gene is left open where the match is weak. Clone size is not always given. Where it is, it says once, few, many or a class for expanded clones.

j_call: TRBJ2-4
clone_size: many
v_call: TRBV4-3
d_call: TRBD2
cdr3_aa: CASSQGSSGRITSKFIQYF
cdr3_nt: TGCGCCAGCAGCCAAGGGTCTAGCGGGAGGATAACTTCAAAATTCATTCAGTACTTC

j_call: TRBJ2-1
clone_size: many
v_call: TRBV5-5
d_call: TRBD2
cdr3_aa: CASSPTSGGDYNEQFF
cdr3_nt: TGTGCCAGCAGCCCGACTAGCGGGGGAGATTACAATGAGCAGTTCTTC

j_call: TRBJ2-1
clone_size: many
v_call: TRBV6-2/TRBV6-3
d_call: -
cdr3_aa: CASSYSIGFKKGWYNEQFF
cdr3_nt: TGTGCCAGCAGTTACTCGATCGGTTTTAAGAAGGGTTGGTACAATGAGCAGTTCTTC

j_call: TRBJ1-1
clone_size: many
v_call: TRBV6-2/TRBV6-3
d_call: -
cdr3_aa: CASSYTPEGEAFF
cdr3_nt: TGTGCCAGCAGTTACACCCCGGAGGGGGAAGCTTTCTTT

j_call: TRBJ2-2
clone_size: -
v_call: TRBV15
d_call: -
cdr3_aa: CATSRSNLNTGELFF
cdr3_nt: TGTGCCACCAGCAGGAGCAACTTGAACACCGGGGAGCTGTTTTTT

j_call: TRBJ2-2
clone_size: many
v_call: TRBV11-2
d_call: -
cdr3_aa: CASSLGSSSNTGELFF
cdr3_nt: TGTGCCAGCAGCTTAGGGTCTAGCTCTAACACCGGGGAGCTGTTTTTT

j_call: TRBJ2-5
clone_size: many
v_call: TRBV15
d_call: TRBD1
cdr3_aa: CATSRGQGAGETQYF
cdr3_nt: TGTGCCACCAGCAGAGGACAGGGGGCTGGAGAGACCCAGTACTTC

j_call: TRBJ2-1
clone_size: many
v_call: TRBV6-2/TRBV6-3
d_call: TRBD2
cdr3_aa: CASSSQGLARGLYNEQFF
cdr3_nt: TGTGCCAGCAGTTCCCAGGGACTAGCAAGGGGTCTCTACAATGAGCAGTTCTTC

j_call: TRBJ2-7
clone_size: -
v_call: TRBV20-1
d_call: TRBD2
cdr3_aa: CSAASGRTYEQYF
cdr3_nt: TGCAGTGCCGCGAGCGGGAGAACCTACGAGCAGTACTTC

j_call: TRBJ2-7
clone_size: many
v_call: TRBV2
d_call: -
cdr3_aa: CASKSSVEQYF
cdr3_nt: TGTGCCAGCAAATCCTCCGTCGAGCAGTACTTC

j_call: TRBJ2-7
clone_size: -
v_call: TRBV11-1
d_call: -
cdr3_aa: CAREIAVVYEQYF
cdr3_nt: TGTGCCAGAGAGATAGCGGTAGTCTACGAGCAGTACTTC

j_call: TRBJ1-2
clone_size: many
v_call: TRBV6-2/TRBV6-3
d_call: TRBD1
cdr3_aa: CASTPGPTGAYGYTF
cdr3_nt: TGTGCCAGCACCCCCGGGCCCACAGGGGCCTATGGCTACACCTTC

j_call: TRBJ1-2
clone_size: many
v_call: TRBV5-1
d_call: -
cdr3_aa: CASSSPGREGTGYTF
cdr3_nt: TGCGCCAGCAGCTCGCCTGGCCGGGAGGGTACGGGCTACACCTTC

j_call: TRBJ2-5
clone_size: many
v_call: TRBV29-1
d_call: -
cdr3_aa: CSVVGKGIETQYF
cdr3_nt: TGCAGCGTTGTAGGAAAGGGGATAGAGACCCAGTACTTC

j_call: TRBJ2-1
clone_size: many
v_call: TRBV7-9
d_call: TRBD2
cdr3_aa: CASSGTSGAYNEQFF
cdr3_nt: TGTGCCAGCAGCGGGACTAGCGGGGCGTACAATGAGCAGTTCTTC

j_call: TRBJ1-2
clone_size: -
v_call: TRBV7-8
d_call: -
cdr3_aa: CASSLGGGTSGYTF
cdr3_nt: TGTGCCAGCAGCTTAGGGGGGGGGACGTCCGGCTACACCTTC

j_call: TRBJ2-5
clone_size: many
v_call: TRBV19
d_call: -
cdr3_aa: CASSISRAETQYF
cdr3_nt: TGTGCCAGTAGTATTAGTAGGGCAGAGACCCAGTACTTC

j_call: TRBJ2-7
clone_size: many
v_call: TRBV11-2
d_call: -
cdr3_aa: CASSLDLRSYEQYF
cdr3_nt: TGTGCCAGCAGCTTAGACTTGCGATCCTACGAGCAGTACTTC

j_call: TRBJ2-5
clone_size: many
v_call: TRBV7-2
d_call: TRBD2
cdr3_aa: CASSFGGSWRAGETQYF
cdr3_nt: TGTGCCAGCAGCTTTGGCGGGAGTTGGAGGGCCGGGGAGACCCAGTACTTC

j_call: TRBJ1-2
clone_size: many
v_call: TRBV20-1
d_call: -
cdr3_aa: CSARDQGYTF
cdr3_nt: TGCAGTGCTAGAGACCAGGGCTACACCTTC

j_call: TRBJ1-2
clone_size: -
v_call: TRBV6-1
d_call: TRBD1
cdr3_aa: CASIGGQGARSGYTF
cdr3_nt: TGTGCCAGCATCGGCGGGCAGGGGGCGCGAAGTGGCTACACCTTC

j_call: TRBJ2-7
clone_size: many
v_call: TRBV6-1
d_call: TRBD1
cdr3_aa: CASSYGTEAYEQYF
cdr3_nt: TGTGCCAGCAGTTATGGGACAGAGGCCTACGAGCAGTACTTC

j_call: TRBJ1-1
clone_size: few
v_call: TRBV18
d_call: TRBD1
cdr3_aa: CASSPTDRLEAFF
cdr3_nt: TGTGCCAGCTCACCTACGGACAGGCTTGAAGCTTTCTTT

j_call: TRBJ2-1
clone_size: many
v_call: TRBV4-2
d_call: TRBD2
cdr3_aa: CASTKTSIAGAGNEQFF
cdr3_nt: TGTGCCAGCACCAAAACCTCAATAGCGGGAGCAGGGAATGAGCAGTTCTTC

j_call: TRBJ2-3
clone_size: many
v_call: TRBV4-2
d_call: TRBD1
cdr3_aa: CASSQDPGTGVTDTQYF
cdr3_nt: TGTGCCAGCAGCCAAGATCCCGGGACAGGGGTTACAGATACGCAGTATTTT

j_call: TRBJ2-5
clone_size: many
v_call: TRBV4-2
d_call: TRBD2
cdr3_aa: CASSPTGGSGIYETQYF
cdr3_nt: TGTGCCAGCAGCCCAACTGGGGGTAGCGGGATTTATGAGACCCAGTACTTC

j_call: TRBJ2-5
clone_size: few
v_call: TRBV6-2/TRBV6-3
d_call: -
cdr3_aa: CTSSSAAKGVQETQYF
cdr3_nt: TGTACCAGCAGTTCAGCGGCAAAGGGGGTACAAGAGACCCAGTACTTC

j_call: TRBJ2-3
clone_size: many
v_call: TRBV14
d_call: TRBD2
cdr3_aa: CASSLSGRRDTQYF
cdr3_nt: TGTGCCAGCAGCCTTAGCGGGAGACGAGATACGCAGTATTTT

j_call: TRBJ2-3
clone_size: many
v_call: TRBV7-9
d_call: -
cdr3_aa: CASSVGARTDTQYF
cdr3_nt: TGTGCCAGCAGCGTAGGGGCGCGCACAGATACGCAGTATTTT

j_call: TRBJ2-1
clone_size: -
v_call: TRBV9
d_call: TRBD2
cdr3_aa: CASICTAGANEQFF
cdr3_nt: TGTGCCAGCATCTGTACAGCGGGAGCGAATGAGCAGTTCTTC

j_call: TRBJ2-7
clone_size: many
v_call: TRBV2
d_call: -
cdr3_aa: CASRRGGLSYEQYF
cdr3_nt: TGTGCCAGCAGAAGAGGGGGACTCTCCTACGAGCAGTACTTC

j_call: TRBJ1-2
clone_size: many
v_call: TRBV30
d_call: -
cdr3_aa: CAWGEGSGYTF
cdr3_nt: TGTGCCTGGGGGGAGGGTTCTGGCTACACCTTC

j_call: TRBJ2-5
clone_size: many
v_call: TRBV28
d_call: TRBD2
cdr3_aa: CASSPGGVRETQYF
cdr3_nt: TGTGCCAGCAGCCCGGGGGGAGTCCGTGAGACCCAGTACTTC

j_call: TRBJ1-1
clone_size: -
v_call: TRBV30
d_call: -
cdr3_aa: CAWSRDVTEAFF
cdr3_nt: TGTGCCTGGAGTCGTGATGTCACTGAAGCTTTCTTT

j_call: TRBJ1-2
clone_size: many
v_call: TRBV19
d_call: -
cdr3_aa: CASSARDTYGYTF
cdr3_nt: TGTGCCAGTAGTGCTCGGGACACCTATGGCTACACCTTC

j_call: TRBJ2-7
clone_size: many
v_call: TRBV27
d_call: -
cdr3_aa: CASSLRWAGQGVYEQYF
cdr3_nt: TGTGCCAGCAGTTTACGGTGGGCGGGCCAGGGAGTCTACGAGCAGTACTTC

j_call: TRBJ2-2
clone_size: many
v_call: TRBV10-3
d_call: -
cdr3_aa: CAISESSRAAGELFF
cdr3_nt: TGTGCCATCAGTGAGTCTAGCAGGGCCGCCGGGGAGCTGTTTTTT

j_call: TRBJ2-1
clone_size: many
v_call: TRBV20-1
d_call: -
cdr3_aa: CSASRSNNEQFF
cdr3_nt: TGCAGTGCTAGTCGCAGCAACAATGAGCAGTTCTTC

j_call: TRBJ1-4
clone_size: many
v_call: TRBV5-5
d_call: -
cdr3_aa: CASSLGYGGEKLFF
cdr3_nt: TGTGCCAGCAGCTTGGGGTATGGGGGTGAAAAACTGTTTTTT

j_call: TRBJ2-7
clone_size: many
v_call: TRBV6-2/TRBV6-3
d_call: -
cdr3_aa: CASSYGVVSYEQYF
cdr3_nt: TGTGCCAGCAGTTACGGAGTGGTCTCCTACGAGCAGTACTTC

j_call: TRBJ2-5
clone_size: -
v_call: TRBV18
d_call: -
cdr3_aa: CASSPPGAYQETQYF
cdr3_nt: TGTGCCAGCTCACCACCGGGGGCATACCAAGAGACCCAGTACTTC

j_call: TRBJ2-1
clone_size: few
v_call: TRBV19
d_call: -
cdr3_aa: CASSNRLGNNEQFF
cdr3_nt: TGTGCCAGTAGTAATCGACTAGGGAACAATGAGCAGTTCTTC

j_call: TRBJ1-2
clone_size: medium-sized
v_call: TRBV30
d_call: TRBD1
cdr3_aa: CACWTGSGYTF
cdr3_nt: TGTGCCTGCTGGACAGGGAGTGGCTACACCTTC

j_call: TRBJ2-2
clone_size: once
v_call: TRBV6-5
d_call: TRBD2
cdr3_aa: CASSYSSGLGATGELFF
cdr3_nt: TGTGCCAGCAGTTATTCATCGGGACTAGGGGCCACCGGGGAGCTGTTTTTT